One T cell receptor beta chain is described in this entry. The CDR3 loop spans 14 amino acids. The V and J ends lost 7 bases and 2 bases, in that order; junction bases with no gene match: 5. The germline V gene has CDR1 MNHEY and CDR2 SVGAGI. The data originate from a study of blood T cell repertoires in COVID-19. Study summary: There were acute and convalescent COVID-19 samples, and they came from the United States, Italy and Spain. Sources were T cells, B-cell-depleted T cells, or PBMCs; the material itself was cDNA or gDNA.

Source study methods: Using reference gene primer amplification, nucleated cell counts were estimated. Sequencing was performed with immunoSEQ multiplex PCR; in TCRdb, only in-frame clones are kept and a portion is missing. V, J and clone size are taken as reported in that table, and D and trimming were inferred from the DNA itself. The sample holds about 400,000 clones, 70% to 90% seen once. The Seattle site enrolled patients during active infection and followed them longitudinally. The specimen sequenced was peripheral blood. This clonotype was obtained from a woman aged 60 to 75 with COVID-19, enrolled during active disease. The rearrangement uses TRBV6-5 and TRBJ2-5, with 9 bases matching TRBD2. The CDR3 loop reads CASTSSGVQETQYF. The CDR3 DNA sequence: TGTGCCAGCACCTCTAGCGGGGTACAAGAGACCCAGTACTTC.